This T cell receptor (beta chain) originates from a study of cytomegalovirus exposure and HLA in healthy donors. About the research overall: Some 85 million unique TCRs, all from HLA-typed donors, were included in an early release of the data. For the approximately 390 genotyped donors, 81% fell within the Caucasian-associated ancestry cluster.

In the PCR, 60 Vbeta and 13 Jbeta primers were used. Measured with immunoSEQ multiplex PCR; TCRdb has only the in-frame clones, and not every one. In total, the table holds some 110,000 clones. Points on this clone: Antigen: not known. As the CDR3 is not closed by the conserved phenylalanine or tryptophan, this likely results from a read error.

Broader study findings: In all likelihood, a cluster of highly shared sequence variants was a sequencing artifact. Some public TCRs appeared in many individuals, while most sequences were rare.

Germline lookup yields CDR1 KGHSH and CDR2 LQKENI. Trimming left V 3 bases short and J 0 bases short, with 12 bases between. The length of the CDR3 is 16 residues. This TCR derives from a man younger than 40 in good health and CMV-seronegative. The V and J genes are TRBV18 and TRBJ1-3; D is unclear. Sequenced: PBMCs. The CDR3 here is CASSPGGLNSGNTIYC. In DNA form, the CDR3 reads TGTGCCAGCTCACCGGGAGGACTGAACTCTGGAAACACCATATATTGT.